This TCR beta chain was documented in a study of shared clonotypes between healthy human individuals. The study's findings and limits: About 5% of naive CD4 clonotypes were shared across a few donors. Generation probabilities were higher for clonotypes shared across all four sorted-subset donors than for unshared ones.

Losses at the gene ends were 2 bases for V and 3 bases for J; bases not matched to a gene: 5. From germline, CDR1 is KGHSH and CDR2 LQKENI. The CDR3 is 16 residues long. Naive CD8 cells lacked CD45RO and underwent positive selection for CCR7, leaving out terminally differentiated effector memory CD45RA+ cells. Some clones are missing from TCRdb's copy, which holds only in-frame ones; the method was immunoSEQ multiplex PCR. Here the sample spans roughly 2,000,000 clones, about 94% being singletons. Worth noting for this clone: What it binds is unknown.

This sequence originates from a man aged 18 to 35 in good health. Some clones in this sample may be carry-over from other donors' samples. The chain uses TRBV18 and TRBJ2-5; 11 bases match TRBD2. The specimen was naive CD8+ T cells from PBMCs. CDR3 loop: CASSPVTSGSKETQYF. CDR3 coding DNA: TGTGCCAGCTCACCAGTCACTAGCGGGAGCAAAGAGACCCAGTACTTC.